This T cell receptor beta chain was profiled in a study of spatial heterogeneity in lung cancer. Time point in this sample: sample taken at primary tumor resection. Unsorted whole RNA from tumor, nontumor lung or frozen PBMC underwent sequencing. TCRdb recomputed calls from the 5' RACE reads with MiXCR, one row per CDR3 protein. The sample yields around 1,500 distinct CDR3 sequences, 46% seen once. The source material was PBMCs, sampled at surgery. The receptor was derived from a female donor with early-stage non-small cell lung cancer.

The DNA for the CDR3 is TGTGCCAGTAGTAGGGGGGTTAGCTCCTACAATGAGCAGTTCTTC. This encodes CASSRGVSSYNEQFF. The chain carries TRBV19 and TRBJ2-1; D may be TRBD2 (6 bases). The CDR3 is 15 residues long. Deletions cut 4 bases from V and 0 bases from J, with 10 bases between. Germline loops: CDR1 LNHDA, CDR2 SQIVND (reference sequence).